This record covers a single T cell receptor (beta chain). Its antigen is unknown. The V segment lost 2 bases and the J segment 15 bases; nucleotides outside the gene matches: 14. Per the germline V gene, CDR1 is SGHRS and CDR2 is YFSETQ. This CDR3 has 14 amino acids. The sample belongs to a study of OX40 agonist ivuxolimab in advanced cancers. Broader study findings: At 0.1 to 3.0 mg/kg, clonal expansion of CD4+ and CD8+ blood T cells had occurred by week 6.

Researchers took blood at baseline, on cycle 4 day 1, and on cycle 7 day 1. Clones were sequenced by immunoSEQ multiplex PCR, and TCRdb holds only the in-frame ones, with some missing. The sample records approximately 51,000 clones, about 77% being singletons. The TCR was taken from an adult with an advanced solid tumor such as melanoma, head and neck, liver or kidney cancer. The V and J genes are TRBV5-1 and TRBJ1-3; 7 nucleotides line up with TRBD1. The material sequenced was CD4+ or CD8+ T cells sorted from blood, taken in a trial of the OX40 agonist ivuxolimab. The CDR3 region has the DNA TGCGCCAGCAGCTTCGAGGGCGCATCGACAGGGAAATATTTT. Translating it yields CASSFEGASTGKYF.